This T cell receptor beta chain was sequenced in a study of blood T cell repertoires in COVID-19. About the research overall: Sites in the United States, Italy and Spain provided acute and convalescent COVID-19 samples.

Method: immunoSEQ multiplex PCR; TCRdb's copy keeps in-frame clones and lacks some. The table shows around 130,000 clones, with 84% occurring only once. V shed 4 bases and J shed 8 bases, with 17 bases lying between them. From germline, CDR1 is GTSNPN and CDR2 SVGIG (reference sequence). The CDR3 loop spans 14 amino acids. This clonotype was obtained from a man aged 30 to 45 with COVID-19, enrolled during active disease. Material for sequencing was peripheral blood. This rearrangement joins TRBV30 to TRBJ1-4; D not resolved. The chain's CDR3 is CAWIHGSDGEKLFF. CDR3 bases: TGTGCCTGGATCCACGGGTCGGATGGGGAAAAACTGTTTTTT.